The 24 T cell receptor beta chains below all came from one sample that was sequenced in a study of OX40 agonist ivuxolimab in advanced cancers. Generated by immunoSEQ multiplex PCR, the TCRdb table keeps only in-frame clones and is missing some. The sample has 55,000 to 65,000 clones; around 87% are singletons. The sequencing here drew on CD4+ or CD8+ T cells sorted from blood, taken in a trial of the OX40 agonist ivuxolimab. Every receptor here comes from an adult with an advanced solid tumor such as melanoma, head and neck, liver or kidney cancer.

The J gene is TRBJ1-2, the V gene TRBV27, with 8 bases aligning to TRBD1. The CDR3 has 15 amino acids. V lost 1 base and J lost 8; bases outside the gene matches: 9. Germline V CDR1 and CDR2: MNHEY, SMNVEV (reference sequence). CDR3 in amino acids: CASSLLGRGLRGYTF. The DNA of the CDR3 is TGTGCCAGCAGTTTATTAGGCAGGGGGCTAAGAGGCTACACCTTC.

The V gene is TRBV4-2, the J gene TRBJ2-1; 16 bases are shared with TRBD2. V lost 1 base to trimming and J lost 2 bases; unmatched junction nucleotides: 2. The CDR3 is made up of 18 amino acids. Germline CDR1 and CDR2: LGHNA and YNFKEQ. The CDR3 DNA sequence: TGTGCCAGCAGCCAAGGGGGGACTAGCGGGAGGGCCTACAATGAGCAGTTCTTC. Translation gives CASSQGGTSGRAYNEQFF.

The chain couples TRBV5-5 to TRBJ1-6; a weak D match, TRBD1 (5 bases). CDR1 is SGHKS, CDR2 YYEKEE, per germline (reference sequence). V shed 1 base and J shed 5 bases, with 19 bases lying between them. The CDR3 runs to 18 residues. The CDR3 protein is CASSLSSGESPNNSPLHF. The CDR3 nucleotides are TGTGCCAGCAGCTTGTCGTCGGGGGAGTCACCCAATAATTCACCCCTCCACTTT.

This chain uses TRBV14 with TRBJ1-4; no reliable D call. V was clipped by 4 bases and J by 8 bases, with 23 bases between them. Germline lookup yields CDR1 SGHDN and CDR2 FVKESK. The length of the CDR3 is 17 residues. CDR3 protein: CASSPSLRASIREKLFF. Here the CDR3 DNA reads TGTGCCAGCAGCCCCTCCCTAAGGGCCTCTATACGGGAAAAACTGTTTTTT.

This chain uses TRBV7-3 with TRBJ2-1; the match to TRBD1 covers 9 bases. Germline V CDR1 and CDR2: SGHTA, FQGTGA. The CDR3 extends over 16 amino acids. J gave up 8 bases and V 5 bases, and 13 bases lay outside the gene matches. In DNA, the CDR3 is TGTGCCAGCAGCCCCTTGGCGGACAGGGGTACAGATGAGCAGTTCTTC. It encodes CASSPLADRGTDEQFF.

The count of this clone is one. The chain joins TRBV4-1 to TRBJ2-6; either TRBD1 or TRBD2 may fit D (5 bases each). Germline values: CDR1 MGHRA, CDR2 YSYEKL. This CDR3 region has 17 residues. V was cut by 3 bases and J by 0 bases, with 12 bases left in between. Here the CDR3 DNA reads TGCGCCAGCAGCCAGGGGGACCGCTACTCTGGGGCCAACGTCCTGACTTTC. Translated: CASSQGDRYSGANVLTF.

V gene TRBV9 combines with J gene TRBJ2-1, with 7 nucleotides matching TRBD2. Per germline, CDR1 SGDLS and CDR2 YYNGEE. Trimming cost V 4 bases and J 3 bases; bases outside gene matches: 16. The CDR3 contains 18 residues. CDR3 nucleotides: TGTGCCAGCAGCCCGGCCTCCGGCGGGAGTTCAGGCTACAATGAGCAGTTCTTC. It yields the protein CASSPASGGSSGYNEQFF.

The chain joins TRBV4-3 to TRBJ2-1, with 11 bases lining up with TRBD2. The V gene's germline CDR1 is LGHNA and CDR2 YSLEER. The V segment lost 0 bases and the J segment 7 bases; nucleotides outside the gene matches: 11. This CDR3 has 18 residues. In DNA form, the CDR3 reads TGCGCCAGCAGCCAAGATCTCCCCTTAGCGGGAGGGCAGAATGAGCAGTTCTTC. It codes for CASSQDLPLAGGQNEQFF.

In its sample, this clone was seen once. J is TRBJ1-3 and V is TRBV5-6, with D tentatively TRBD1 (5 bases). Trimming pared 4 bases from V and 0 bases from J, leaving 14 bases between. The germline CDR1 and CDR2 sequences are SGHDT and YYEEEE. The CDR3 loop spans 16 amino acids. This CDR3 reads CASSAGGGSSGNTIYF. CDR3 nucleotide sequence: TGTGCCAGCAGCGCGGGTGGGGGAAGCTCTGGAAACACCATATATTTT.

V and J are TRBV5-1 and TRBJ2-3; 11 bases agree with TRBD2. Germline values: CDR1 SGHRS, CDR2 YFSETQ. V dropped 4 bases and J dropped 3; count of bases not matched to a gene: 4. The CDR3 is 15 residues long. As DNA, the CDR3 is TGCGCCAGCAGCGTATGGACTAGCGGGACAGATACGCAGTATTTT. It translates to CASSVWTSGTDTQYF.

The V gene is TRBV28, the J gene TRBJ2-3; 7 nucleotides match TRBD2. Trimming took 6 bases from V and 7 from J; bases not matched to a gene: 13. Germline CDR1 is MDHEN and CDR2 is SYDVKM. The CDR3 spans 15 residues. CDR3 protein: CASREGQGGKNTQYF. The CDR3, as DNA: TGTGCCAGCAGGGAGGGGCAGGGAGGGAAGAATACGCAGTATTTT.

The rearrangement uses TRBV30 and TRBJ1-3; 7 nucleotides line up with TRBD1. The CDR3 is made up of 14 amino acids. Germline loops: CDR1 GTSNPN, CDR2 SVGIG (reference sequence). The J segment lost 3 bases and the V segment lost 5 bases, leaving 7 bases of the junction unmatched. In nucleotides, the CDR3 is TGTGCCTGGTACAGGGGAAGAGTTGGAAACACCATATATTTT. It codes for CAWYRGRVGNTIYF. Together with reference TRBV30 and TRBJ1-3, the CDR3 gives the full variable domain: SQTIHQWPATLVQPVGSPLSLECTVEGTSNPNLYWYRQAAGRGLQLLFYSVGIGQISSEVPQNLSASRPQDRQFILSSKKLLLSDSGFYLCAWYRGRVGNTIYFGEGSWLTVV.

The chain has TRBV5-4 and TRBJ2-5, with TRBD1 matching over 10 bases. The CDR3 is made up of 16 amino acids. V lost 0 bases, J lost 2 bases, and 4 bases stayed unmatched. Germline V gene data show CDR1 as SGHNT and CDR2 as YYREEE (reference sequence). The CDR3: CASSLGGQGTQETQYF. DNA of the CDR3: TGTGCCAGCAGCTTGGGGGGACAGGGGACTCAAGAGACCCAGTACTTC.

This clone has only one observation. V is TRBV7-2 and J is TRBJ1-5, with D tentatively TRBD1 (6 bases). Germline assignment: CDR1 SGHTA and CDR2 FQGNSA. V gave up 1 base and J gave up 6 bases, with 13 bases separating them. The CDR3 runs to 15 residues. The CDR3 reads CASSLGQGMGQPQHF. CDR3 nucleotides: TGTGCCAGCAGCTTAGGGCAGGGGATGGGTCAGCCCCAGCATTTT.

The rearrangement uses TRBV9 and TRBJ1-1, with 8 bases that match TRBD1. Germline CDR1 and CDR2: SGDLS and YYNGEE. V shed 0 bases and J 1 base; nucleotides not matched to a gene: 2. This CDR3 is 15 amino acids long. The CDR3 bases are TGTGCCAGCAGCGTAGAAGGACAGGGGAACACTGAAGCTTTCTTT. The encoded protein is CASSVEGQGNTEAFF.

This clone was observed a few times. This chain connects TRBV6-5 to TRBJ1-6; TRBD1 is a possible D gene (5 bases). The CDR3 covers 15 residues. V gave up 2 bases and J gave up 11 bases, with 16 bases separating them. CDR1 is MNHEY, CDR2 SVGAGI, per germline. CDR3 sequence reads: CASSYGDGPETPLHF. CDR3 sequence (DNA): TGTGCCAGCAGTTACGGGGACGGGCCCGAGACACCCCTCCACTTT.

The chain has TRBV30 and TRBJ1-2; 8 bases agree with TRBD1. Trimming removed 8 bases from V and 2 bases from J; junction bases left unmatched: 4. Germline V gives CDR1 GTSNPN, CDR2 SVGIG (reference sequence). This CDR3 region has 12 residues. The CDR3 nucleotides read TGTGCCCGCCGACAGGGGAACTATGGCTACACCTTC. Its translation is CARRQGNYGYTF.

V gene TRBV7-9 combines with J gene TRBJ1-5; D is possibly TRBD1 (6 bases). The CDR3 is 15 amino acids. The germline V gene has CDR1 SEHNR and CDR2 FQNEAQ (reference sequence). Deletions cut 5 bases from V and 11 bases from J, with 22 bases between. The CDR3 DNA follows: TGTGCCAGCAGCACAGAACGAGGGGGACCAAGGGCCCAGCATTTT. Translating gives CASSTERGGPRAQHF.

This chain connects TRBV2 to TRBJ2-5; D not resolved. The V and J ends lost 4 bases and 4 bases respectively, with 4 bases between them. The CDR3 spans 11 residues. Germline CDR1 and CDR2: SNHLY and FYNNEI. The CDR3 region has the DNA TGTGCCAGCAGTGTAGGAGAGACCCAGTACTTC. Residues: CASSVGETQYF.

With respect to this clone: A junction boundary mismatches the germline segment, possibly from a read error. The rearrangement uses TRBV18 and TRBJ2-2; 7 positions match TRBD1. The germline V gene encodes CDR1 KGHSH and CDR2 LQKENI. The CDR3 has 14 residues. The CDR3 region is CASSLQGNAGELFF. As DNA, the CDR3 is TGTGCCAGCTCTCTACAGGGGAACGCCGGGGAGCTGTTTTTT.

CDR3 region: CASSREDSYEQYF. The CDR3 bases are TGTGCCAGCTCCAGGGAGGACTCCTACGAGCAGTACTTC. This chain connects TRBV18 to TRBJ2-7, with a weak D call TRBD2 (6 bases). The CDR3 has 13 amino acids. From germline, CDR1 is KGHSH and CDR2 LQKENI. Deletions cut 6 bases from V and 0 bases from J, with 9 bases between.

V usage is TRBV29-1 and J usage is TRBJ1-2; weak D call: TRBD1 (5 bases). V was pared by 0 bases and J by 7 bases, with 12 bases between. The length of the CDR3 is 13 residues. Germline values: CDR1 SQVTM, CDR2 ANQGSEA. For the CDR3, the DNA is TGCAGCGTTGAAGATCAGGGTTACCCTGGCTACACCTTC. Protein: CSVEDQGYPGYTF.

This clone was counted once. The chain links TRBV11-2 to TRBJ2-1, with 11 bases that match TRBD2. The germline V gene has CDR1 SGHAT and CDR2 FQNNGV. V dropped 3 bases and J dropped 4; count of bases not matched to a gene: 2. The CDR3 sequence is 15 residues long. The DNA for the CDR3 is TGTGCCAGCAGCTTGGGACTAGCGGAGTACAATGAGCAGTTCTTC. This translates into CASSLGLAEYNEQFF.

V and J are TRBV5-1 and TRBJ2-7, with 8 bases lining up with TRBD2. V lost 0 bases to trimming and J lost 1 base; unmatched junction nucleotides: 15. This CDR3 region has 19 residues. Germline V gene sequence: CDR1 SGHRS, CDR2 YFSETQ. The CDR3 protein is CASSLDSRGAGASSYEQYF. For the CDR3, the DNA is TGCGCCAGCAGCTTGGACAGCAGGGGAGCGGGGGCCTCATCCTACGAGCAGTACTTC.